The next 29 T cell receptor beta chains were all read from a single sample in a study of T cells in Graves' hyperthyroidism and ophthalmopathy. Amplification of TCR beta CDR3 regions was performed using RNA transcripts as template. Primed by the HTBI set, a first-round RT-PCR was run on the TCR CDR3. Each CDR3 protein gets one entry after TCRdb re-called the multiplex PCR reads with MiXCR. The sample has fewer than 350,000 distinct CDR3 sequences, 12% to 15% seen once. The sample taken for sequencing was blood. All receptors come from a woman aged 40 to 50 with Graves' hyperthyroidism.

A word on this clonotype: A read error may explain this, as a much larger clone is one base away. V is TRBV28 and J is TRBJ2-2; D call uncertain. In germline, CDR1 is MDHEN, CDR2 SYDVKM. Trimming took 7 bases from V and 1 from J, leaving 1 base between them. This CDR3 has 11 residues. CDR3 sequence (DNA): TGTGCCAGCATGAACACCGGGGAGCTGTTTTTT. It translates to CASMNTGELFF.

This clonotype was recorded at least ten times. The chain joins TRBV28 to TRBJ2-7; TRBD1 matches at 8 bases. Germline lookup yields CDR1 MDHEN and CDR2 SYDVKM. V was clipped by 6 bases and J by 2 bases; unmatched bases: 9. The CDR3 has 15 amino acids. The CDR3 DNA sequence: TGTGCCAGCAGCCTTCCGGGACAGGAACCCTACGAGCAGTACTTC. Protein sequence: CASSLPGQEPYEQYF.

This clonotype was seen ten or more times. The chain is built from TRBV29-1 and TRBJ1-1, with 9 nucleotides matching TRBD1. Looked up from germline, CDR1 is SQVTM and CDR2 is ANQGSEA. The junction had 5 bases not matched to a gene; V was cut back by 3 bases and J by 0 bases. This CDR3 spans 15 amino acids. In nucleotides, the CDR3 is TGCAGCGTTGAGGGACAGGGAAAGATGAACACTGAAGCTTTCTTT. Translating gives CSVEGQGKMNTEAFF.

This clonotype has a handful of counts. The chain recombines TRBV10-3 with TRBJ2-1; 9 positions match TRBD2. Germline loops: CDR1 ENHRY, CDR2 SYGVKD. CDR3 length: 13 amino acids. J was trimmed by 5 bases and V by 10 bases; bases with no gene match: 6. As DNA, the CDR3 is TGTGCCAGCAGCCCTAGCGGGAACAATGAGCAGTTCTTC. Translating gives CASSPSGNNEQFF.

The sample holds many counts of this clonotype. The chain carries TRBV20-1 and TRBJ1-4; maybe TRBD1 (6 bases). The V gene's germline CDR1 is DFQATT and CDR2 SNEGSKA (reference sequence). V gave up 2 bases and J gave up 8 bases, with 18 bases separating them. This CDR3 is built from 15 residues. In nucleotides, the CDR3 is TGCAGTGCTAGATCGTCAGGGGCTCAGGGCGAAAAACTGTTTTTT. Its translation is CSARSSGAQGEKLFF.

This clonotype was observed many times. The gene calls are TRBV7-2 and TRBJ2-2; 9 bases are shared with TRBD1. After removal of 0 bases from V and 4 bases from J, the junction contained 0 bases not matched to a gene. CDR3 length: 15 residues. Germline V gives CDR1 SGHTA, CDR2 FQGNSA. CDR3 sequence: CASSLADRGTGELFF. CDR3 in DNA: TGTGCCAGCAGCTTAGCGGACAGGGGCACCGGGGAGCTGTTTTTT. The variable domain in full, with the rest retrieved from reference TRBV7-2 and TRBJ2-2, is GAGVSQSPSNKVTEKGKDVELRCDPISGHTALYWYRQSLGQGLEFLIYFQGNSAPDKSGLPSDRFSAERTGGSVSTLTIQRTQQEDSAVYLCASSLADRGTGELFFGEGSRLTVL.

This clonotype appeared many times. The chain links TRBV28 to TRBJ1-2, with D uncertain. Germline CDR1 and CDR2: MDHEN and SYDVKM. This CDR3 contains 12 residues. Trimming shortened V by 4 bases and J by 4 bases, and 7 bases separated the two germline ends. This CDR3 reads CASSSLRYGYTF. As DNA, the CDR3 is TGTGCCAGCAGTTCTTTGCGCTATGGCTACACCTTC.

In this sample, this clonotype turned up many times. The CDR3: CASSLRTGDSAYEQYF. In DNA, the CDR3 is TGTGCCAGCAGTTTAAGGACGGGGGACTCCGCCTACGAGCAGTACTTC. V gene TRBV28 combines with J gene TRBJ2-7; a possible D gene is TRBD2 (6 bases). The CDR3 contains 16 residues. The V gene lost 2 bases and the J gene lost 2 bases, with 16 bases spanning the gap. Per the germline V gene, CDR1 is MDHEN and CDR2 is SYDVKM. The complete variable domain, with remaining parts taken from reference TRBV28 and TRBJ2-7, reads DVKVTQSSRYLVKRTGEKVFLECVQDMDHENMFWYRQDPGLGLRLIYFSYDVKMKEKGDIPEGYSVSREKKERFSLILESASTNQTSMYLCASSLRTGDSAYEQYFGPGTRLTVT.

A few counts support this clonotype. CDR3 nucleotide sequence: TGTGCCACCTCGGCTGGCAAAAACATTCAGTACTTC. This codes for CATSAGKNIQYF. The rearrangement links TRBV13 to TRBJ2-4; D unclear. V was trimmed by 10 bases and J by 3 bases, leaving 10 bases between them. The CDR3 contains 12 residues. Looked up from germline, CDR1 is PRHDT and CDR2 is FYEKMQ (reference sequence).

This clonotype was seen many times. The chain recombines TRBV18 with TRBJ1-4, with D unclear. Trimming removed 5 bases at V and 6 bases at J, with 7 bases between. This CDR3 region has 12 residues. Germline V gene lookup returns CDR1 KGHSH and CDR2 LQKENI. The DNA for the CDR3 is TGTGCCAGCTCAGAGAAAGATGAAAAACTGTTTTTT. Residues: CASSEKDEKLFF.

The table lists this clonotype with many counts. CDR3 nucleotide sequence: TGTGCCAGCAGCTTATTAACAGGGCCCTACAATGAGCAGTTCTTC. Translating it yields CASSLLTGPYNEQFF. The chain couples TRBV11-2 to TRBJ2-1; D may be TRBD1 (6 bases). Germline CDR1 reads SGHAT; CDR2 reads FQNNGV. Between the trimmed V and J ends, which lost 2 bases and 2 bases, there was a span of 10 bases. The CDR3 extends over 15 amino acids.

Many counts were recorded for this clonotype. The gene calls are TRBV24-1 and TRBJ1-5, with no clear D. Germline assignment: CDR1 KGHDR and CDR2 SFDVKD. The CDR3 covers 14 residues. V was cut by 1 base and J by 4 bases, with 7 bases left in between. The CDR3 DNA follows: TGTGCCACCAGTGATTTCAGTTTTAATCAGCCCCAGCATTTT. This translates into CATSDFSFNQPQHF.

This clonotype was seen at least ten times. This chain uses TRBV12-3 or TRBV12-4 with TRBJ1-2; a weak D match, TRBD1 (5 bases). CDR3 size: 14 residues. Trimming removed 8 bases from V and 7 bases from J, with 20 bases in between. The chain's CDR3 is CASRLPRGVGGYTF. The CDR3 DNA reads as TGTGCCAGCCGATTGCCGCGGGGGGTGGGTGGCTACACCTTC.

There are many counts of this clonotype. The CDR3, as DNA: TGCAGTGCTAGAGTCTCGAACACCGGGGAGCTGTTTTTT. Translated, it gives CSARVSNTGELFF. The chain employs TRBV20-1 and TRBJ2-2; D remains ambiguous. Germline loops: CDR1 DFQATT, CDR2 SNEGSKA (reference sequence). Trimming took off 1 base at V and 0 bases at J, with 3 bases between the two ends. This CDR3 has 13 amino acids.

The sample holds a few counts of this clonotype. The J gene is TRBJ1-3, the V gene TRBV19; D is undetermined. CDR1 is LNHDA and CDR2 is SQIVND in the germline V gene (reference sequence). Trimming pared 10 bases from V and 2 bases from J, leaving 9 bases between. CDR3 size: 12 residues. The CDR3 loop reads CATVAPGNTIYF. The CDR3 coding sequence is TGTGCCACAGTAGCGCCTGGAAACACCATATATTTT.

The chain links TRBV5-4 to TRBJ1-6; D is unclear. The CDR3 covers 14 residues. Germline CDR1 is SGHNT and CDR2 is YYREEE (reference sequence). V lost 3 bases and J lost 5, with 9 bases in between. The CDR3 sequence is CASSSAADNSPLHF. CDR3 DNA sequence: TGTGCCAGCAGCTCTGCGGCCGATAATTCACCCCTCCACTTT.

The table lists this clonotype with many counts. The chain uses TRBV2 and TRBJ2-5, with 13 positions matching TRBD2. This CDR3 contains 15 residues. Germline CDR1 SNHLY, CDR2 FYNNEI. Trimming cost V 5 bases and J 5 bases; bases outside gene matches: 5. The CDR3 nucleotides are TGTGCCAGCAGTCCAGGACTAGCGGGAGTGGAGACCCAGTACTTC. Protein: CASSPGLAGVETQYF.

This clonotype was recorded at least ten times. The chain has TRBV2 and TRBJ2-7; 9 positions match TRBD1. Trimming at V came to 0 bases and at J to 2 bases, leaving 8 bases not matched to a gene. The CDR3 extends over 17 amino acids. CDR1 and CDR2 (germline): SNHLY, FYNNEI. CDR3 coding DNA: TGTGCCAGCAGTGAAGCTAATCCCGGGACAGGGACCTACGAGCAGTACTTC. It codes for CASSEANPGTGTYEQYF.

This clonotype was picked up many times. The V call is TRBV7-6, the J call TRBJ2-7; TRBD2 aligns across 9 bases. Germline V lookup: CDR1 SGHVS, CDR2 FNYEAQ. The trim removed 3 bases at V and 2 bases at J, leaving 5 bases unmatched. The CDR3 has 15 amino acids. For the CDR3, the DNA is TGTGCCAGCAGCTTTTCGCCTAGCGGGACCTACGAGCAGTACTTC. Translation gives CASSFSPSGTYEQYF.

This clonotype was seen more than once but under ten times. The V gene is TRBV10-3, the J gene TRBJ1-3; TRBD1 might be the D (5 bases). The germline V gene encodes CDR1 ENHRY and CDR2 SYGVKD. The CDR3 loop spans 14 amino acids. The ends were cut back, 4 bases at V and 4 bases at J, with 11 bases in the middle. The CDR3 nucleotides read TGTGCCATCAGTGGAACAGGCAGGGGAAACACCATATATTTT. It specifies CAISGTGRGNTIYF.

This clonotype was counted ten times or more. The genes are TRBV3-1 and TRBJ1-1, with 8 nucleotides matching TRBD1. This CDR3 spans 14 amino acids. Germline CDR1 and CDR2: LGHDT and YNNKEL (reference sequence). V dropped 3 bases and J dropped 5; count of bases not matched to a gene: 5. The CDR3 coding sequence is TGTGCCAGCAGCCATCATCAGGGGGCAACTGAAGCTTTCTTT. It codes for CASSHHQGATEAFF.

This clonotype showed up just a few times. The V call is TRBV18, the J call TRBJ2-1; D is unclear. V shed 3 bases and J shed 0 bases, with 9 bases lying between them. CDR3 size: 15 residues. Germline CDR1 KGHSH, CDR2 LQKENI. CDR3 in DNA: TGTGCCAGCTCACCGTTACAGAGCTCCTACAATGAGCAGTTCTTC. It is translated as CASSPLQSSYNEQFF.

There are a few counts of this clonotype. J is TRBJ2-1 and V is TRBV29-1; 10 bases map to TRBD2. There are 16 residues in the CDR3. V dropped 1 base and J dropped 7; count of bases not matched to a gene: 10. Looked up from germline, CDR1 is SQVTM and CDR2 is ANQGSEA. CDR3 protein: CSVEGASGGFLNEQFF. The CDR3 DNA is TGCAGCGTTGAAGGGGCTAGCGGGGGTTTCCTTAATGAGCAGTTCTTC.

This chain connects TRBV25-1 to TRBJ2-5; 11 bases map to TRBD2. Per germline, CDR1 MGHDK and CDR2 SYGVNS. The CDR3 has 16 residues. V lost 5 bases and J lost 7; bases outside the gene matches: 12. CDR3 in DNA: TGTGCCAGCAGTCCCACGGGGACTAGCGGTTCGGGGACCCAGTACTTC. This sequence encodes CASSPTGTSGSGTQYF.

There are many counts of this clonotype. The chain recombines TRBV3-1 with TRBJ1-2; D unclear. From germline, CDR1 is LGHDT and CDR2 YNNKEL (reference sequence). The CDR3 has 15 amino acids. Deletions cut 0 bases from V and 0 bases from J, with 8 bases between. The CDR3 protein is CASSQDRITNYGYTF. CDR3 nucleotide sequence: TGTGCCAGCAGCCAAGACAGGATTACTAACTATGGCTACACCTTC.

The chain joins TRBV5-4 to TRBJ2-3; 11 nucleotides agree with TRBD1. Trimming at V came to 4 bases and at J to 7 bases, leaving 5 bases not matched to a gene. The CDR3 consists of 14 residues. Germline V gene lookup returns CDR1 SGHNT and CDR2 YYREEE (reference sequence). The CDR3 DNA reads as TGTGCCAGCAGCGTGGACAGGGGGCCCAATACGCAGTATTTT. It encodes CASSVDRGPNTQYF.

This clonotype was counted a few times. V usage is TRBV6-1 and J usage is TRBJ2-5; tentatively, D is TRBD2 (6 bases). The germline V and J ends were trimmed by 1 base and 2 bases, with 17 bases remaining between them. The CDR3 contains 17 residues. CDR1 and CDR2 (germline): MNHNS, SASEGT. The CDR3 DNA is TGTGCCAGCAGTGAAGGGATAATTGCGGGACGGCAAGAGACCCAGTACTTC. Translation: CASSEGIIAGRQETQYF.

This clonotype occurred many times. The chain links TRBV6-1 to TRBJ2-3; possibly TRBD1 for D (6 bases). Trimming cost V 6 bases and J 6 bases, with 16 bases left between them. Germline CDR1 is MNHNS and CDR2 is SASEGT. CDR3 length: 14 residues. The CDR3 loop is CASSQQGRGDTQYF. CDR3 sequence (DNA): TGTGCCAGCAGCCAGCAGGGGAGAGGGGATACGCAGTATTTT.

CDR3: CASRRYLRGGISGANVLTF. DNA of the CDR3: TGTGCCAGCAGAAGATACCTCCGGGGGGGGATCTCTGGGGCCAACGTCCTGACTTTC. This chain joins TRBV6-1 and TRBJ2-6; 8 bases align to TRBD2. The V and J ends lost 6 bases and 0 bases, in that order; junction bases with no gene match: 13. The CDR3 consists of 19 residues. Germline lookup yields CDR1 MNHNS and CDR2 SASEGT.